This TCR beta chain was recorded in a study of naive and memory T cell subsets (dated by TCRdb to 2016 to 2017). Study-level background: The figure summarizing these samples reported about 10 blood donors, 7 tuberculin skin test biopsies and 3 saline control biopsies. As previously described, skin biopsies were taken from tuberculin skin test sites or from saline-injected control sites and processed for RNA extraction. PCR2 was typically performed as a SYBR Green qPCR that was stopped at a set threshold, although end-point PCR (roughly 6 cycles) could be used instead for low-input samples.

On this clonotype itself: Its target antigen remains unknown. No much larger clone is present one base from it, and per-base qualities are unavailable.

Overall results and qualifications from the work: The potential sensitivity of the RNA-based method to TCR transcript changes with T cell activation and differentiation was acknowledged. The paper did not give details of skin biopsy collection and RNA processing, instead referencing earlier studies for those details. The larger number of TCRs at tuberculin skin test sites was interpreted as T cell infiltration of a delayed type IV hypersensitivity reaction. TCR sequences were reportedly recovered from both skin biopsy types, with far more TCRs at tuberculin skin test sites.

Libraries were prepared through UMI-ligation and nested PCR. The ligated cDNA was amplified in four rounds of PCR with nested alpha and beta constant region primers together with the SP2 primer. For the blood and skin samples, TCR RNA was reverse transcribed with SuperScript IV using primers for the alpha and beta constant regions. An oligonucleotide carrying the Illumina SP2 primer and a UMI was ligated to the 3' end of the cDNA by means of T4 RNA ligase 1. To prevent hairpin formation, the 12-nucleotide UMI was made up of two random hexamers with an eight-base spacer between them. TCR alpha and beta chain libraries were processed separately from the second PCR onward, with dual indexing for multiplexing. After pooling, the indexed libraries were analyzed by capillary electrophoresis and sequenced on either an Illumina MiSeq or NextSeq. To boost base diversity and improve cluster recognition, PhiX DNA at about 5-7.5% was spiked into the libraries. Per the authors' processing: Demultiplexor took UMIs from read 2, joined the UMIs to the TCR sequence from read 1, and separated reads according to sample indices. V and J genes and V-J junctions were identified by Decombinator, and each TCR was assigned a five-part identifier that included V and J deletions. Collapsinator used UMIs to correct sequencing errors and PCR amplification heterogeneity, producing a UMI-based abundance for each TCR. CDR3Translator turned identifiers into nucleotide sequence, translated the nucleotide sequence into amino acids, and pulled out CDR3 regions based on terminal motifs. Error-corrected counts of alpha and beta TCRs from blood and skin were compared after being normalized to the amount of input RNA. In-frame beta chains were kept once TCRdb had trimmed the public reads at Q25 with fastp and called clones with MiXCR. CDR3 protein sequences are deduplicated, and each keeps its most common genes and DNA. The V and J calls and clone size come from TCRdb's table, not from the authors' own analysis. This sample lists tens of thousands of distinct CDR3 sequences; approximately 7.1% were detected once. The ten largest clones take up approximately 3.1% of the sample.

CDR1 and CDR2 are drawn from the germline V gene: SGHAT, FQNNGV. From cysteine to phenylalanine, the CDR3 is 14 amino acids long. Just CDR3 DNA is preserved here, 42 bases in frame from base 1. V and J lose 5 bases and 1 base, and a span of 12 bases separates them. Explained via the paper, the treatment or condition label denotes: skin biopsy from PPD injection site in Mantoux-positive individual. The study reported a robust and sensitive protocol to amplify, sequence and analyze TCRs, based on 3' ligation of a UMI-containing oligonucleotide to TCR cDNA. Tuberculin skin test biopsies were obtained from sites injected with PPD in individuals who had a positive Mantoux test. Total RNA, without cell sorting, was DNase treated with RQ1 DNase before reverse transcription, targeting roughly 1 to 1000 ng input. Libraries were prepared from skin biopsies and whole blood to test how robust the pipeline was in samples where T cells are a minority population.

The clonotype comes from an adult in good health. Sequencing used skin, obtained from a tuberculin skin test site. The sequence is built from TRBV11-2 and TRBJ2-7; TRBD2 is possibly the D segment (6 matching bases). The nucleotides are TGTGCCAGCAGCCCGGGAGTCCGATCCTACGAGCAGTACTTC. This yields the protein CASSPGVRSYEQYF.